The TCR beta chain under discussion was sequenced for a study of identical twins. Healthy Caucasians, and only they, were the donors. V lost 3 bases to trimming and J lost 6 bases, with 11 bases between them. The length of the CDR3 is 14 residues. CDR1 SSHAT and CDR2 FNYEAQ come from the germline V gene (reference sequence). In the case of this clonotype: The antigen remains unidentified.

From the 5' RACE reads, TCRdb called clonotypes with MiXCR, one entry per CDR3 protein. The data contain about 1.7 million distinct CDR3 sequences, about 31% of them seen just once; the ten biggest clones take up roughly 0.3%. Study-level points and caveats: Shared out-of-frame alpha sequences (those common to twins) showed excess low generation probability. Cord blood beta clonotypes that were abundant carried fewer insertions, and memory repertoires showed no such trend.

The sample consisted of cord blood. The chain couples TRBV7-7 to TRBJ2-2; D gene ambiguous. This clonotype was sampled from a newborn girl in good health. CDR3 nucleotides: TGTGCCAGCAGCTTCGGCTCTGGGGCCGGGGAGCTGTTTTTT. Encoded protein: CASSFGSGAGELFF. The full variable domain, its missing parts supplied by reference TRBV7-7 and TRBJ2-2, is GAGVSQSPRYKVTKRGQDVTLRCDPISSHATLYWYQQALGQGPEFLTYFNYEAQPDKSGLPSDRFSAERPEGSISTLTIQRTEQRDSAMYRCASSFGSGAGELFFGEGSRLTVL.